This TCR beta chain appears in the sequencing data of a study of CD8 T cells in Susac syndrome. V lost 5 bases, J lost 2 bases, and 9 bases lay in between. The CDR3 loop spans 13 amino acids. The germline V gene encodes CDR1 SGHRS and CDR2 YFSETQ. Roughly 0.5 to 1 ug RNA was reverse transcribed with random hexamers. TCRdb processed the immunoSEQ multiplex PCR reads anew with MiXCR; each CDR3 protein has one entry. Of a few hundred thousand distinct CDR3 sequences in the sample, about 95% are singletons; the top ten hold 0.095%. This TCR derives from a human donor with multiple sclerosis. The chain has TRBV5-1 and TRBJ2-3; D not certain. The sample taken for sequencing was CD4+ T cells from PBMCs. The CDR3 loop reads CASSFTFTDTQYF. The CDR3 coding sequence is TGCGCCAGCAGTTTCACATTCACAGATACGCAGTATTTT.